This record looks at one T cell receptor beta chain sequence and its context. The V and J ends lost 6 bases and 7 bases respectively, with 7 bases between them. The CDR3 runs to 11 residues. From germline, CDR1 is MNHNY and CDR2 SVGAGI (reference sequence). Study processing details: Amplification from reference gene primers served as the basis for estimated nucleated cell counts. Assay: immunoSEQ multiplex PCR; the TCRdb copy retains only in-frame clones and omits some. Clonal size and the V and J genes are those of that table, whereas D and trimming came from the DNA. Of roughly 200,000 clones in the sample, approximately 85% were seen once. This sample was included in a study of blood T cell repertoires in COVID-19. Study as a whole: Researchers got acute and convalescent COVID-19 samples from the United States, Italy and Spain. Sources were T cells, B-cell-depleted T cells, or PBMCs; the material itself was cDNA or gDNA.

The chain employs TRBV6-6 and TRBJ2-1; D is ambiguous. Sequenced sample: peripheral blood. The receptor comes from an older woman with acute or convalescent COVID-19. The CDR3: CASRKENEQFF. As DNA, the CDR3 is TGTGCCAGCAGAAAGGAGAATGAGCAGTTCTTC.